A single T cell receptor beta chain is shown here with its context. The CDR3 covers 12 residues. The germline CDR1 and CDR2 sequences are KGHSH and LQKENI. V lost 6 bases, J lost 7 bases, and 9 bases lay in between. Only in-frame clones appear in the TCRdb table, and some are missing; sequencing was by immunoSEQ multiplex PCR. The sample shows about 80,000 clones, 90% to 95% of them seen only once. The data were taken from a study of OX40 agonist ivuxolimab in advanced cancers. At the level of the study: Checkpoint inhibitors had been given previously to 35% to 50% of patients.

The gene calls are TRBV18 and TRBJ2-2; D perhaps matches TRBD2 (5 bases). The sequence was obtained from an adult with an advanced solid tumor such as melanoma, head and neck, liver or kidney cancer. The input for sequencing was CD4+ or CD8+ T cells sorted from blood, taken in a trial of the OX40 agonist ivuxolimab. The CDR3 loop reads CASSLGSGELFF. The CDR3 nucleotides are TGTGCCAGCTCGTTAGGGAGCGGGGAGCTGTTTTTT.